This T cell receptor (beta chain) was obtained from a study of T cells in localized non-small cell lung cancer. Study-level results: When the top 100 tumor clones were examined, a median around 61 of them also appeared in the adjacent lung, which was paired and uninvolved.

CDR1 and CDR2 from the germline V gene are SEHNR and FQNEAQ (reference sequence). The V end lost 3 bases, the J end lost 5 bases, and 7 bases lay between the germline ends. The CDR3 is 12 residues long. Concerning this clone: What it binds is unknown.

Using immunoSEQ multiplex PCR, the repertoire was profiled, and TCRdb retains in-frame clones only, with some absent. The data contain 20,000 to 25,000 clones, roughly nine tenths of them seen just once; the ten biggest clones take up approximately 22%. The sample in question was PBMCs, obtained before any cancer treatment. This TCR was sampled from a man between 35 and 75 years old with stage II squamous cell lung carcinoma. V usage is TRBV7-9 and J usage is TRBJ1-1; D is uncertain. The CDR3 sequence: CASSFVPTEAFF. CDR3 in DNA: TGTGCCAGCAGCTTTGTTCCTACTGAAGCTTTCTTT.